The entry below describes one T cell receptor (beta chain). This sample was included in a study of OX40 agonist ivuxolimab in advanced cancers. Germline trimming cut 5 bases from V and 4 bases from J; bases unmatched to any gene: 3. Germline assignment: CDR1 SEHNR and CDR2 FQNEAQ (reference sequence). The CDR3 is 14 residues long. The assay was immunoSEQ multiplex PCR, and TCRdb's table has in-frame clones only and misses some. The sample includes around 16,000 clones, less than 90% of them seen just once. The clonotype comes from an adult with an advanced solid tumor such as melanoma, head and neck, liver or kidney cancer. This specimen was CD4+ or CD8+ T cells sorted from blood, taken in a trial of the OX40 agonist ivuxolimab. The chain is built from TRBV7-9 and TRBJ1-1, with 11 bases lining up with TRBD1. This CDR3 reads CASSGQGAPTEAFF. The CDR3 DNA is TGTGCCAGCAGCGGACAGGGGGCGCCCACTGAAGCTTTCTTT.